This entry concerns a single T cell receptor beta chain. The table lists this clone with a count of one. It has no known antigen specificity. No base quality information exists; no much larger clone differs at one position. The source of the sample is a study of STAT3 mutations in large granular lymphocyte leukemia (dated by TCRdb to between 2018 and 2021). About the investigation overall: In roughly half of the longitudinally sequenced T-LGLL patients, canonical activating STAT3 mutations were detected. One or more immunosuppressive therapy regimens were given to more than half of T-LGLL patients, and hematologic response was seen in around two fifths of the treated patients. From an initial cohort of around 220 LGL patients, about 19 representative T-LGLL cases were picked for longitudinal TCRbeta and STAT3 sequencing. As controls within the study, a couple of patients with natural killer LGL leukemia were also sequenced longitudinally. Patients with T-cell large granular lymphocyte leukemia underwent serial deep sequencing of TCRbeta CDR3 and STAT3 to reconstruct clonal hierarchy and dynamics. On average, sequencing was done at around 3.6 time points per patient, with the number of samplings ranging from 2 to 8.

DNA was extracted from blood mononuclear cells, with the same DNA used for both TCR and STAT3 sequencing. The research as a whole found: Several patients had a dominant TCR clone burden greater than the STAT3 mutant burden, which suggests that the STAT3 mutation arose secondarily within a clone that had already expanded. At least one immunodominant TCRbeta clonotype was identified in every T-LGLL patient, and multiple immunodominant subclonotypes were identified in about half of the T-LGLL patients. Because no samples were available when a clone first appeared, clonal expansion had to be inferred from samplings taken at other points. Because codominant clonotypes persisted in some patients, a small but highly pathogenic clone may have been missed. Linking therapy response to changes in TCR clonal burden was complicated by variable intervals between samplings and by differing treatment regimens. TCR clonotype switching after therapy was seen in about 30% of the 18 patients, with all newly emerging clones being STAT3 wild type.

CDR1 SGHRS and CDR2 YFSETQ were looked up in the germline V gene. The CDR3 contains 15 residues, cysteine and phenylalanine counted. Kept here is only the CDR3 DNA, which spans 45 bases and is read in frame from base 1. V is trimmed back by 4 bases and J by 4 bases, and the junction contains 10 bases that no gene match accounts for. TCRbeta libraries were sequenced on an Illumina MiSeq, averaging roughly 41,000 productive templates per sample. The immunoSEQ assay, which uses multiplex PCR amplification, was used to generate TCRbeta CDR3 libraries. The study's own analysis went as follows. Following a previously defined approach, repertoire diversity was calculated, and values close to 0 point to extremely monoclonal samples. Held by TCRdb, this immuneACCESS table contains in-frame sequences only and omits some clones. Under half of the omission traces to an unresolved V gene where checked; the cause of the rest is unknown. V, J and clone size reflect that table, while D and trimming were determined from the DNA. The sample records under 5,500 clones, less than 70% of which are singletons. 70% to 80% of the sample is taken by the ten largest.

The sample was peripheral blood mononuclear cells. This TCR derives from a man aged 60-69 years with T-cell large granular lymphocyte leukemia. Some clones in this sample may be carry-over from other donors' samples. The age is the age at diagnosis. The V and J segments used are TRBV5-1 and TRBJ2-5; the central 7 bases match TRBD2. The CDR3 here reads CASSGRAGLGETQYF. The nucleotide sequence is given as TGCGCCAGCAGCGGGAGAGCGGGGCTAGGAGAGACCCAGTACTTC.